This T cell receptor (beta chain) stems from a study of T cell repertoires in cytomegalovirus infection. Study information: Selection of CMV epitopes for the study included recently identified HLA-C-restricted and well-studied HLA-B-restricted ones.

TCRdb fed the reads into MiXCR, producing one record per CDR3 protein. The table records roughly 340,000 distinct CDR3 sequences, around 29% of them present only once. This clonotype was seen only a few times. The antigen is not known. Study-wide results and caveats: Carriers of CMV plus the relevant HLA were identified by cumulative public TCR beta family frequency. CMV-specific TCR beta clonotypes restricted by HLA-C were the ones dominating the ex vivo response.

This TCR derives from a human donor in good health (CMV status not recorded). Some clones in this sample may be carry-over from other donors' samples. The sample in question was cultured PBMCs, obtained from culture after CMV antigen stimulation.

CDR3 bases: TGCGCCAGCAGCGCGGGACAGCTACTCACAGATACGCAGTATTTT. This translates into CASSAGQLLTDTQYF. This chain joins TRBV5-1 and TRBJ2-3; D is possibly TRBD1 (7 bases). Deletions cut 4 bases from V and 2 bases from J, with 14 bases between. The CDR3 extends over 15 amino acids. Germline V gene sequence: CDR1 SGHRS, CDR2 YFSETQ.